The clone carrying this T cell receptor beta chain has just a few counts. This sample is drawn from a study of blood T cell repertoires in COVID-19. The germline gives CDR1 LGHDT, CDR2 YNNKEL (reference sequence). CDR3 size: 14 residues. V was pared by 0 bases and J by 6 bases, with 8 bases between. TCRdb keeps only in-frame clones here, not all; method: immunoSEQ multiplex PCR. The repertoire includes more than 65,000 clones, 75% to 90% of them detected once, and less than 6% sits in the top ten. The chain uses TRBV3-1 (or the pseudogene TRBV3-2) and TRBJ2-2, with TRBD2 as a possible D gene (5 bases). The source material was peripheral blood. The clonotype comes from a man between 60 and 75 years old with active or convalescent COVID-19. CDR3 region: CASSQDRAAGELFF. The CDR3 region has the DNA TGTGCCAGCAGCCAAGACAGAGCGGCCGGGGAGCTGTTTTTT.